A single sample is the source of the 28 T cell receptor beta chains below, sequenced in a study of blood T cell repertoires in COVID-19. Profiling relied on immunoSEQ multiplex PCR, and the TCRdb table lists in-frame clones only, not all of them. The sample records some 15,000 clones, about nine tenths being singletons. Sequenced sample: peripheral blood. All receptors derive from a human donor in a cohort sampled during active COVID-19.

The chain links TRBV7-9 to TRBJ2-4; 8 bases fit TRBD1. Per germline, CDR1 SEHNR and CDR2 FQNEAQ (reference sequence). V lost 5 bases to trimming and J lost 0 bases; unmatched junction nucleotides: 9. This CDR3 contains 17 residues. The chain's CDR3 is CASSPLGQGAAKNIQYF. The DNA of the CDR3 is TGTGCCAGCAGCCCCTTGGGGCAGGGGGCAGCCAAAAACATTCAGTACTTC. The complete variable domain, with remaining parts taken from reference TRBV7-9 and TRBJ2-4, reads DTGVSQNPRHKITKRGQNVTFRCDPISEHNRLYWYRQTLGQGPEFLTYFQNEAQLEKSRLLSDRFSAERPKGSFSTLEIQRTEQGDSAMYLCASSPLGQGAAKNIQYFGAGTRLSVL.

Comment on this clone: One end of the junction fails to match germline, which may point to a read error. This rearrangement joins TRBV28 to TRBJ2-1; 9 bases line up with TRBD2. CDR1 MDHEN and CDR2 SYDVKM come from the germline V gene. This CDR3 region has 12 residues. The CDR3 nucleotides are TGTGCCAGCAAGAGACTAGCGGATGAGGAGTTCTTC. Amino acid sequence: CASKRLADEEFF.

The rearrangement links TRBV5-4 to TRBJ2-7, with 8 bases matching TRBD2. Germline CDR1 is SGHNT and CDR2 is YYREEE (reference sequence). This CDR3 has 14 amino acids. The trim removed 2 bases at V and 3 bases at J, leaving 4 bases unmatched. CDR3 loop: CASSFTGTSYEQYF. In nucleotides, the CDR3 is TGTGCCAGCAGCTTCACCGGGACTAGCTACGAGCAGTACTTC.

The chain combines TRBV4-1 with TRBJ2-7, with 9 positions matching TRBD1. The V segment lost 4 bases and the J segment 2 bases; nucleotides outside the gene matches: 9. This CDR3 region has 16 residues. Germline V CDR1 and CDR2: MGHRA, YSYEKL. CDR3 in amino acids: CASSRAGTGITYEQYF. The CDR3 bases are TGCGCCAGCAGCCGAGCCGGGACAGGGATTACCTACGAGCAGTACTTC.

The chain joins TRBV2 to TRBJ2-7; 9 bases agree with TRBD1. This CDR3 region has 14 residues. Germline CDR1 and CDR2: SNHLY and FYNNEI. After removal of 5 bases from V and 4 bases from J, the junction contained 6 bases not matched to a gene. The CDR3 region has the DNA TGTGCCAGCAGTCCGGGACAGGGTGGATACGAGCAGTACTTC. As protein: CASSPGQGGYEQYF. Complete variable domain (other parts from reference TRBV2 and TRBJ2-7): EPEVTQTPSHQVTQMGQEVILRCVPISNHLYFYWYRQILGQKVEFLVSFYNNEISEKSEIFDDQFSVERPDGSNFTLKIRSTKLEDSAMYFCASSPGQGGYEQYFGPGTRLTVT.

The CDR3 spells CASSWQTSDEQYF. The CDR3 nucleotides are TGTGCCAGCAGTTGGCAGACTTCCGACGAGCAGTACTTC. The V and J genes are TRBV5-4 and TRBJ2-7; unclear D gene. V was trimmed by 5 bases and J by 5 bases, leaving 14 bases between them. Germline loops: CDR1 SGHNT, CDR2 YYREEE (reference sequence). The CDR3 loop spans 13 amino acids.

This clone was counted once. The V call is TRBV11-2, the J call TRBJ2-7; D is uncertain. The CDR3 extends over 13 amino acids. V lost 1 base and J 6 bases, leaving 10 bases between the germline ends. Per germline, CDR1 SGHAT and CDR2 FQNNGV. The CDR3 sequence: CASSLGSAAEQYF. The CDR3 nucleotides are TGTGCCAGCAGCTTAGGATCGGCGGCCGAGCAGTACTTC.

This chain joins TRBV27 and TRBJ1-2, with unresolved D. The V end was cut by 0 bases, the J end by 14 bases, with 19 bases between. The V gene's germline CDR1 is MNHEY and CDR2 SMNVEV (reference sequence). The CDR3 has 14 residues. The CDR3 region is CASSLSQAPVKWTF. The CDR3 DNA is TGTGCCAGCAGTTTATCCCAGGCCCCGGTCAAATGGACCTTC.

The chain employs TRBV12-3 or TRBV12-4 and TRBJ2-5; D is undetermined. V was trimmed by 8 bases and J by 0 bases, leaving 4 bases between them. This CDR3 has 11 amino acids. DNA of the CDR3: TGTGCCAGCCGGTACCAAGAGACCCAGTACTTC. Translated, it gives CASRYQETQYF.

This chain connects TRBV4-2 to TRBJ2-1; 9 nucleotides align to TRBD2. The CDR3 spans 17 residues. V lost 0 bases and J lost 4; bases outside the gene matches: 7. Germline CDR1 and CDR2: LGHNA and YNFKEQ. CDR3 coding DNA: TGTGCCAGCAGCCAAGATCCTGGGCGGGAGGGTTACAATGAGCAGTTCTTC. Translation gives CASSQDPGREGYNEQFF.

For the CDR3, the DNA is TGTGCCAGCAGCTTGGGGACTAGCGATCGAACTGGGGAGCAGTTCTTC. This sequence encodes CASSLGTSDRTGEQFF. V and J are TRBV7-8 and TRBJ2-1; 10 bases map to TRBD2. Germline V gene sequence: CDR1 SGHVS, CDR2 FQNEAQ. CDR3 length equals 16 residues. Germline trimming cut 3 bases from V and 10 bases from J; bases unmatched to any gene: 12. Supplemented by reference TRBV7-8 and TRBJ2-1, the full variable domain reads GAGVSQSPRYKVAKRGQDVALRCDPISGHVSLFWYQQALGQGPEFLTYFQNEAQLDKSGLPSDRFFAERPEGSVSTLKIQRTQQEDSAVYLCASSLGTSDRTGEQFFGPGTRLTVL.

The CDR3 is CASSLSASGSYNEQFF. CDR3 nucleotide sequence: TGTGCCAGCAGCCTCTCGGCTAGCGGGAGTTACAATGAGCAGTTCTTC. The rearrangement uses TRBV27 and TRBJ2-1; TRBD2 matches 10 bases. CDR3 length equals 16 residues. Looked up from germline, CDR1 is MNHEY and CDR2 is SMNVEV (reference sequence). J lost 4 bases, V lost 6 bases, and 9 bases had no gene match.

The V call is TRBV5-1, the J call TRBJ2-3; 13 bases fit TRBD2. CDR3 size: 16 residues. Germline lookup yields CDR1 SGHRS and CDR2 YFSETQ. V dropped 5 bases and J dropped 2; count of bases not matched to a gene: 5. The CDR3 DNA reads TGCGCCAGCAGGCCGGGACTAGCGGGAAACACAGATACGCAGTATTTT. As protein: CASRPGLAGNTDTQYF.

CDR3 sequence (DNA): TGTGCCAGCAGTCGGTTGGGCCGGGGCTCCTACGAGCAGTACTTC. This translates into CASSRLGRGSYEQYF. The V call is TRBV28, the J call TRBJ2-7, with TRBD2 as a possible D gene (5 bases). CDR1 MDHEN and CDR2 SYDVKM come from the germline V gene. The CDR3 is 15 residues long. V lost 5 bases, J lost 0 bases, and 14 bases lay in between.

The chain is built from TRBV6-5 and TRBJ2-2, with TRBD2 matching over 8 bases. Germline loops: CDR1 MNHEY, CDR2 SVGAGI. This CDR3 is 15 amino acids long. The ends lost 3 bases at V and 7 bases at J; junction bases unmatched: 7. CDR3 coding DNA: TGTGCCAGCAGTTATTTAGCGGGATCGGGCGGGGAGCTGTTTTTT. Translation gives CASSYLAGSGGELFF.

V is TRBV28 and J is TRBJ2-7, with 8 bases matching TRBD2. V lost 6 bases and J lost 7; bases outside the gene matches: 14. Germline values: CDR1 MDHEN, CDR2 SYDVKM. The CDR3 totals 15 residues. The chain's CDR3 is CASRIVAGGTREQYF. The CDR3 DNA reads TGTGCCAGCAGGATAGTTGCGGGAGGAACTAGGGAGCAGTACTTC.

This chain links TRBV5-1 with TRBJ1-2; D possibly corresponds to TRBD1 (5 bases). Trimming shortened V by 4 bases and J by 8 bases, and 15 bases separated the two germline ends. Looked up from germline, CDR1 is SGHRS and CDR2 is YFSETQ. The CDR3 extends over 13 amino acids. CDR3: CASSLDSLGGYTF. CDR3 sequence (DNA): TGCGCCAGCAGCCTAGACAGCCTTGGGGGCTACACCTTC.

This clone has just a few counts. The chain carries TRBV7-9 and TRBJ1-2, with 7 bases lining up with TRBD1. V shed 1 base and J 5 bases; nucleotides not matched to a gene: 7. Germline CDR1 and CDR2: SEHNR and FQNEAQ (reference sequence). This CDR3 has 15 residues. The CDR3: CASSLGRAGGYGYTF. The CDR3 DNA reads as TGTGCCAGCAGCTTAGGAAGGGCAGGGGGTTATGGCTACACCTTC.

The genes are TRBV24-1 and TRBJ2-1, with D tentatively TRBD2 (5 bases). CDR1 is KGHDR and CDR2 is SFDVKD in the germline V gene. Trimming took 7 bases from V and 4 from J, leaving 16 bases between them. This CDR3 spans 15 amino acids. The CDR3 sequence: CATSPGSGAYNEQFF. The CDR3 nucleotides read TGTGCCACCAGCCCGGGGAGCGGAGCGTACAATGAGCAGTTCTTC.

V is TRBV28 and J is TRBJ2-5; TRBD1 is a possible D gene (6 bases). CDR3 length: 14 amino acids. Germline-derived CDR1 and CDR2 are MDHEN and SYDVKM. The V and J ends lost 3 bases and 5 bases respectively, with 13 bases between them. CDR3 DNA sequence: TGTGCCAGCAGTTTGAACAGGGTAGTGGAGACCCAGTACTTC. It yields the protein CASSLNRVVETQYF. Complete variable domain (other parts from reference TRBV28 and TRBJ2-5): DVKVTQSSRYLVKRTGEKVFLECVQDMDHENMFWYRQDPGLGLRLIYFSYDVKMKEKGDIPEGYSVSREKKERFSLILESASTNQTSMYLCASSLNRVVETQYFGPGTRLLVL.

The rearrangement joins TRBV10-3 to TRBJ2-7; D uncertain. V lost 4 bases to trimming and J lost 4 bases, with 8 bases between them. The CDR3 length is 12 residues. Per germline, CDR1 ENHRY and CDR2 SYGVKD. Here the CDR3 DNA reads TGTGCCATCAGTGTTAGCAGTTACGAGCAGTACTTC. This gives the protein CAISVSSYEQYF.

The sample holds one count of this clone. The chain has TRBV15 and TRBJ2-6, with D perhaps TRBD2 (5 bases). V was pared by 1 base and J by 1 base, with 8 bases between. CDR1 and CDR2 from the germline V gene are LNHNV and YYDKDF (reference sequence). The CDR3 loop spans 16 amino acids. The CDR3 is CATSRVAGSGANVLTF. DNA for the CDR3: TGTGCCACCAGCAGAGTGGCGGGTTCTGGGGCCAACGTCCTGACTTTC.

The rearrangement uses TRBV3-1 (or the pseudogene TRBV3-2) and TRBJ2-5; D possibly corresponds to TRBD2 (6 bases). The length of the CDR3 is 13 residues. Per germline, CDR1 LGHDT and CDR2 YNNKEL (reference sequence). V shed 4 bases and J shed 2 bases, with 8 bases lying between them. The CDR3 DNA is TGTGCCAGCAGCCGGCGGGGTCAAGAGACCCAGTACTTC. This translates into CASSRRGQETQYF.

The gene calls are TRBV18 and TRBJ1-6; D gene unclear. This CDR3 contains 15 residues. Trimming pared 3 bases from V and 7 bases from J, leaving 13 bases between. Germline loops: CDR1 KGHSH, CDR2 LQKENI. The CDR3 is CASSPQPGNNSPLHF. In DNA, the CDR3 is TGTGCCAGCTCACCCCAACCGGGTAACAATTCACCCCTCCACTTT.

The chain is built from TRBV14 and TRBJ2-2; D gene unclear. V lost 11 bases and J lost 2, with 12 bases in between. This CDR3 is built from 13 residues. Per germline, CDR1 SGHDN and CDR2 FVKESK. The CDR3 protein is CALSAANTGELFF. Written as DNA, the CDR3 is TGTGCCCTTTCCGCGGCCAACACCGGGGAGCTGTTTTTT.

The chain carries TRBV12-2 and TRBJ2-2; the D call TRBD2 from the table was never checked on the DNA. TRBV12-2 is shown as a pseudogene. The CDR3 sequence is 16 residues long. For the CDR3, the DNA is TGTGCAAGTCGCTACGGGGGGTCTGCGAACACCGGGGAGCTGTTTTTT. Protein product: CASRYGGSANTGELFF.

The chain has TRBV4-1 and TRBJ2-1; 7 bases agree with TRBD2. The CDR3 totals 17 residues. The germline V gene has CDR1 MGHRA and CDR2 YSYEKL. The trim removed 1 base at V and 2 bases at J, leaving 8 bases unmatched. CDR3 DNA: TGCGCCAGCAGCCAAGTGGTGGCGGGAGTTACCTACAATGAGCAGTTCTTC. It translates to CASSQVVAGVTYNEQFF.

The chain couples TRBV5-1 to TRBJ2-5; 7 bases line up with TRBD1. Losses at the gene ends were 4 bases for V and 5 bases for J; bases not matched to a gene: 8. Germline assignment: CDR1 SGHRS and CDR2 YFSETQ. The CDR3 runs 14 residues. CDR3 protein: CASSPRQGGETQYF. CDR3 bases: TGCGCCAGCAGCCCTAGACAGGGTGGGGAGACCCAGTACTTC. The complete variable domain, with remaining parts taken from reference TRBV5-1 and TRBJ2-5, reads KAGVTQTPRYLIKTRGQQVTLSCSPISGHRSVSWYQQTPGQGLQFLFEYFSETQRNKGNFPGRFSGRQFSNSRSEMNVSTLELGDSALYLCASSPRQGGETQYFGPGTRLLVL.